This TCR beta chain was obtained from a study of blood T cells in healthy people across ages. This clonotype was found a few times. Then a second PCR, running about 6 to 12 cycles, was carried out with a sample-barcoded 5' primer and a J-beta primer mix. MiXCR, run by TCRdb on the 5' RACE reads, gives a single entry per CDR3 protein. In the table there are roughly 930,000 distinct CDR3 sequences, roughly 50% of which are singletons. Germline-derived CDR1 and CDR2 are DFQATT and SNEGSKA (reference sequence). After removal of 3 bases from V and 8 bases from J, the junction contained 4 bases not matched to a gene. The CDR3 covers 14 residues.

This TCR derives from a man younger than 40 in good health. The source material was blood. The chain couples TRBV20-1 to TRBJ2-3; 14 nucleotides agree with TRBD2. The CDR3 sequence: CSARTSGGASTQYF. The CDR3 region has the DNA TGCAGTGCTAGGACTAGCGGGGGGGCCAGTACGCAGTATTTT.